The 32 T cell receptor beta chains below come from one sample, sequenced in a study of early T cells in non-severe SARS-CoV-2 infection. Using its own MiXCR run on the 5' RACE reads, TCRdb lists one record per CDR3 protein. The sample includes tens of thousands of distinct CDR3 sequences, 13% to 15% of them seen just once. Sequencing used whole blood. All receptors derive from an adult who was a healthcare worker with PCR-confirmed SARS-CoV-2 infection or an uninfected control (not recorded which).

This clonotype showed up just a few times. This chain links TRBV7-2 with TRBJ2-3; the match to TRBD1 covers 8 bases. The germline gives CDR1 SGHTA, CDR2 FQGNSA. V shed 5 bases, J shed 3 bases, and the junction held 10 bases outside the gene matches. This CDR3 comprises 16 residues. CDR3 amino acids: CASSPARTGLTDTQYF. The CDR3 nucleotides are TGTGCCAGCAGCCCCGCCCGGACAGGGTTGACAGATACGCAGTATTTT. The variable domain in full, completed from reference TRBV7-2 and TRBJ2-3, reads GAGVSQSPSNKVTEKGKDVELRCDPISGHTALYWYRQSLGQGLEFLIYFQGNSAPDKSGLPSDRFSAERTGGSVSTLTIQRTQQEDSAVYLCASSPARTGLTDTQYFGPGTRLTVL.

The chain employs TRBV19 and TRBJ2-1, with D maybe TRBD1 (6 bases). V lost 3 bases, J lost 0 bases, and 12 bases lay in between. In germline, CDR1 is LNHDA, CDR2 SQIVND (reference sequence). The CDR3 loop spans 16 amino acids. CDR3 protein: CASSIGTRGSYNEQFF. The CDR3 DNA follows: TGTGCCAGTAGTATCGGAACCAGGGGCTCCTACAATGAGCAGTTCTTC.

This clonotype has a count of ten or more. The chain has TRBV4-1 and TRBJ2-7; D is unresolved. The germline CDR1 and CDR2 sequences are MGHRA and YSYEKL. V was clipped by 1 base and J by 0 bases, with 13 bases between them. The CDR3 sequence is 16 residues long. Written as DNA, the CDR3 is TGCGCCAGCAGCCAAGTTCGTTCGGGTAGCTCCTACGAGCAGTACTTC. Translated: CASSQVRSGSSYEQYF.

V is TRBV11-2 and J is TRBJ2-7; D is possibly TRBD2 (6 bases). Germline V gene sequence: CDR1 SGHAT, CDR2 FQNNGV. Trimming left V 0 bases short and J 2 bases short, with 20 bases between. This CDR3 spans 18 amino acids. The CDR3 loop reads CASSLDRRPSGGTYEQYF. The CDR3 nucleotides are TGTGCCAGCAGCTTAGATCGCCGTCCCTCCGGGGGAACCTACGAGCAGTACTTC.

In DNA, the CDR3 is TGTGCCAGCGGTAGACAGGGTTTGTACGAGCAGTACTTC. It translates to CASGRQGLYEQYF. The chain employs TRBV28 and TRBJ2-7, with 7 bases fitting TRBD1. Losses at the gene ends were 8 bases for V and 4 bases for J; bases not matched to a gene: 8. The CDR3 totals 13 residues. Looked up from germline, CDR1 is MDHEN and CDR2 is SYDVKM.

The chain employs TRBV7-9 and TRBJ2-7; 7 bases match TRBD2. This CDR3 comprises 13 residues. CDR1 is SEHNR and CDR2 is FQNEAQ in the germline V gene (reference sequence). The ends lost 1 base at V and 6 bases at J; junction bases unmatched: 3. Here the CDR3 DNA reads TGTGCCAGCAGCTTAGGGGCGGGGGTCGAGCAGTACTTC. Amino acid sequence: CASSLGAGVEQYF. Based on the CDR3 plus reference TRBV7-9 and TRBJ2-7, the full variable domain is DTGVSQNPRHKITKRGQNVTFRCDPISEHNRLYWYRQTLGQGPEFLTYFQNEAQLEKSRLLSDRFSAERPKGSFSTLEIQRTEQGDSAMYLCASSLGAGVEQYFGPGTRLTVT.

This sequence joins TRBV7-3 and TRBJ2-2; 7 nucleotides match TRBD2. Germline assignment: CDR1 SGHTA and CDR2 FQGTGA. Trimming removed 2 bases from V and 5 bases from J; junction bases left unmatched: 5. The CDR3 is 15 amino acids. The CDR3 loop is CASSLGAGWTGELFF. The CDR3 nucleotides are TGTGCCAGCAGCTTAGGAGCGGGATGGACCGGGGAGCTGTTTTTT. Based on the CDR3 plus reference TRBV7-3 and TRBJ2-2, the full variable domain is GAGVSQTPSNKVTEKGKYVELRCDPISGHTALYWYRQSLGQGPEFLIYFQGTGAADDSGLPNDRFFAVRPEGSVSTLKIQRTERGDSAVYLCASSLGAGWTGELFFGEGSRLTVL.

This clonotype was found a few times. This chain uses TRBV15 with TRBJ1-5, with D unresolved. V was pared by 4 bases and J by 3 bases, with 10 bases between. The CDR3 contains 14 residues. Germline values: CDR1 LNHNV, CDR2 YYDKDF (reference sequence). This CDR3 is CATSNQAFNQPQHF. CDR3 bases: TGTGCCACCAGCAATCAGGCGTTCAATCAGCCCCAGCATTTT.

The J gene is TRBJ2-7, the V gene TRBV29-1, with D perhaps TRBD1 (5 bases). V shed 6 bases and J shed 0 bases, with 12 bases lying between them. The CDR3 covers 13 residues. Germline CDR1 reads SQVTM; CDR2 reads ANQGSEA. The CDR3: CSVARVNSYEQYF. The CDR3 region has the DNA TGCAGCGTAGCCAGGGTCAACTCCTACGAGCAGTACTTC.

Only a few counts were recorded for this clonotype. The chain recombines TRBV29-1 with TRBJ1-2; D gene ambiguous. Trimming took 6 bases from V and 5 from J, leaving 13 bases between them. CDR1 is SQVTM and CDR2 is ANQGSEA in the germline V gene. There are 12 residues in the CDR3. The CDR3 reads CSVHGGRYGYTF. In DNA, the CDR3 is TGCAGCGTCCATGGTGGTAGATATGGCTACACCTTC. The entire variable domain, with the rest obtained from reference TRBV29-1 and TRBJ1-2, is as follows: SAVISQKPSRDICQRGTSLTIQCQVDSQVTMMFWYRQQPGQSLTLIATANQGSEATYESGFVIDKFPISRPNLTFSTLTVSNMSPEDSSIYLCSVHGGRYGYTFGSGTRLTVV.

The rearrangement links TRBV5-1 to TRBJ2-5; D unresolved. Germline CDR1 and CDR2: SGHRS and YFSETQ. This CDR3 spans 13 amino acids. Trimming took off 0 bases at V and 2 bases at J, with 5 bases between the two ends. This chain's CDR3 is CASSLDVQETQYF. The CDR3, as DNA: TGCGCCAGCAGCTTGGACGTACAAGAGACCCAGTACTTC.

The chain couples TRBV11-2 to TRBJ2-4; TRBD1 agrees at 8 bases. The CDR3 is 16 residues long. The junction had 4 bases not matched to a gene; V was cut back by 3 bases and J by 0 bases. CDR1 SGHAT and CDR2 FQNNGV come from the germline V gene. CDR3 nucleotide sequence: TGTGCCAGCAGCTTTTCAGGGGGCCTAGCCAAAAACATTCAGTACTTC. The encoded protein is CASSFSGGLAKNIQYF.

The chain uses TRBV21-1 and TRBJ1-1. TRBV21-1 is given as a pseudogene. CDR3 size: 16 residues. The CDR3 coding sequence is TGTGCCAGCAGCTACCAGAGCGACCGTGTGAACACTGAAGCTTTCTTT. Translated: CASSYQSDRVNTEAFF.

This sequence joins TRBV28 and TRBJ2-1; TRBD2 matches at 8 bases. The CDR3 has 14 residues. After removal of 6 bases from V and 9 bases from J, the junction contained 10 bases not matched to a gene. Germline-derived CDR1 and CDR2 are MDHEN and SYDVKM. DNA for the CDR3: TGTGCCAGCAGCCCCGGGACTAGTCGGAGTGAGCAGTTCTTC. Translated: CASSPGTSRSEQFF.

This clonotype was seen only a few times. This chain links TRBV4-2 with TRBJ2-2; TRBD2 matches at 9 bases. With V trimmed by 4 bases and J by 2 bases, 5 bases remained unmatched. Looked up from germline, CDR1 is LGHNA and CDR2 is YNFKEQ. The CDR3 has 16 residues. Here the CDR3 DNA reads TGTGCCAGCAGCCCGCAACTAGCGGGCAACACCGGGGAGCTGTTTTTT. Protein product: CASSPQLAGNTGELFF.

This clonotype has a count of ten or more. The rearrangement uses TRBV20-1 and TRBJ2-3, with D uncertain. The germline gives CDR1 DFQATT, CDR2 SNEGSKA (reference sequence). V was cut by 7 bases and J by 2 bases, with 10 bases left in between. The CDR3 runs 12 residues. DNA for the CDR3: TGCAGTGTAATCTTTCACACAGATACGCAGTATTTT. It encodes CSVIFHTDTQYF.

This clonotype was detected ten times or more. CDR3 coding DNA: TGTGCCAGTAGTATTAGCCAAACTCTCACAGATACGCAGTATTTT. Translating it yields CASSISQTLTDTQYF. V and J are TRBV19 and TRBJ2-3; no clear D. CDR1 is LNHDA, CDR2 SQIVND, per germline (reference sequence). The CDR3 runs to 15 residues. The V end lost 3 bases, the J end lost 2 bases, and 12 bases lay between the germline ends.

This clonotype was counted only a few times. This CDR3 is CASSLGYRGTAEQFF. CDR3 DNA: TGTGCCAGCAGCTTAGGGTATCGGGGAACCGCCGAGCAGTTCTTC. The chain has TRBV7-2 and TRBJ2-1, with D possibly matching TRBD2 (5 bases). Germline V gene data show CDR1 as SGHTA and CDR2 as FQGNSA. V gave up 1 base and J gave up 10 bases, with 17 bases separating them. The CDR3 runs 15 residues. Full variable domain (missing parts from reference TRBV7-2 and TRBJ2-1): GAGVSQSPSNKVTEKGKDVELRCDPISGHTALYWYRQSLGQGLEFLIYFQGNSAPDKSGLPSDRFSAERTGGSVSTLTIQRTQQEDSAVYLCASSLGYRGTAEQFFGPGTRLTVL.

The chain couples TRBV5-4 to TRBJ1-2; D is unresolved. This CDR3 spans 14 amino acids. Germline V gives CDR1 SGHNT, CDR2 YYREEE (reference sequence). V was pared by 5 bases and J by 4 bases, with 15 bases between. CDR3 in amino acids: CASSNPAGVYGYTF. CDR3 nucleotides: TGTGCCAGCAGTAACCCAGCAGGAGTCTATGGCTACACCTTC.

V is TRBV18 and J is TRBJ2-7; D might be TRBD2 (6 bases). The CDR3 runs to 15 residues. The germline V gene has CDR1 KGHSH and CDR2 LQKENI. V lost 6 bases to trimming and J lost 0 bases, with 15 bases between them. CDR3 sequence (DNA): TGTGCCAGCTCGCCCGGACTAAAGAGCTCCTACGAGCAGTACTTC. This codes for CASSPGLKSSYEQYF.

This sequence joins TRBV20-1 and TRBJ1-1; TRBD1 matches at 7 bases. The CDR3 has 13 residues. Germline values: CDR1 DFQATT, CDR2 SNEGSKA (reference sequence). Germline trimming cut 1 base from V and 3 bases from J; bases unmatched to any gene: 2. CDR3 coding DNA: TGCAGTGCTAGAGGGGGGACAGACACTGAAGCTTTCTTT. Protein sequence: CSARGGTDTEAFF.

This clonotype was seen at least ten times. The chain couples TRBV29-1 to TRBJ1-1; 12 bases agree with TRBD1. J lost 7 bases, V lost 6 bases, and 3 bases had no gene match. The CDR3 contains 12 residues. CDR1 and CDR2 (germline): SQVTM, ANQGSEA. The CDR3 reads CSVGQGAGEAFF. CDR3 sequence (DNA): TGCAGCGTGGGACAGGGGGCTGGTGAAGCTTTCTTT.

This clonotype was observed a few times. The V and J genes are TRBV12-3 or TRBV12-4 and TRBJ1-5; D gene ambiguous. The CDR3 contains 13 residues. Trimming shortened V by 3 bases and J by 9 bases, and 12 bases separated the two germline ends. The CDR3, as DNA: TGTGCCAGCAGTTTGGCATTAAACCGGCCCCAGCATTTT. It codes for CASSLALNRPQHF.

The rearrangement joins TRBV27 to TRBJ2-1, with D possibly TRBD2 on 5 matching bases. This CDR3 has 16 residues. Trimming removed 7 bases at V and 9 bases at J, with 25 bases between. The germline gives CDR1 MNHEY, CDR2 SMNVEV (reference sequence). The CDR3 DNA sequence: TGTGCCAGCACTAAAACCCCTCGGTCCGACCGGGGTGAGCAGTTCTTC. Residues: CASTKTPRSDRGEQFF.

There are a few counts of this clonotype. The rearrangement links TRBV29-1 to TRBJ1-1; TRBD1 might be the D (6 bases). The CDR3 covers 12 residues. The V end was cut by 6 bases, the J end by 0 bases, with 8 bases between. Germline assignment: CDR1 SQVTM and CDR2 ANQGSEA. The CDR3 region has the DNA TGCAGCGTCTCAGGGGTGAACACTGAAGCTTTCTTT. It specifies CSVSGVNTEAFF.

This clonotype was counted between two and nine times. The CDR3 sequence is CASSYGGFRDIGELNTEAFF. In nucleotides, the CDR3 is TGTGCCAGCAGCTACGGAGGCTTCCGAGACATCGGTGAGTTGAACACTGAAGCTTTCTTT. The chain recombines TRBV7-9 with TRBJ1-1; D gene unclear. Per germline, CDR1 SEHNR and CDR2 FQNEAQ (reference sequence). The CDR3 sequence is 20 residues long. Trimming pared 4 bases from V and 0 bases from J, leaving 27 bases between.

This clonotype was seen a handful of times. CDR3 DNA sequence: TGCAGCGTCCTGACTAGCGGGAGGCCCTACGAGCAGTACTTC. As protein: CSVLTSGRPYEQYF. The chain is built from TRBV29-1 and TRBJ2-7; 13 bases align to TRBD2. Per the germline V gene, CDR1 is SQVTM and CDR2 is ANQGSEA. V dropped 6 bases and J dropped 2; count of bases not matched to a gene: 4. The CDR3 is 14 residues long.

With respect to this clonotype: At one boundary the junction diverges from the germline segment, which might be a read error. The chain joins TRBV5-1 to TRBJ1-1, with D hard to call. CDR3 length: 14 residues. Germline CDR1 is SGHRS and CDR2 is YFSETQ. The CDR3 DNA reads as TGCGCCAGCAGCTTGTTGACAAACATCGATGAAGCTTACTTT. This encodes CASSLLTNIDEAYF.

This sequence joins TRBV5-4 and TRBJ2-7, with D unresolved. From germline, CDR1 is SGHNT and CDR2 YYREEE (reference sequence). The CDR3 extends over 15 amino acids. Trimming cost V 3 bases and J 3 bases, with 16 bases left between them. The CDR3 nucleotides read TGTGCCAGCAGCTCCCTCCGCACCATGAACTACGAGCAGTACTTC. It encodes CASSSLRTMNYEQYF.

This clonotype was counted ten times or more. The V and J genes are TRBV7-3 and TRBJ1-2; the match to TRBD1 covers 8 bases. V shed 5 bases and J 0 bases; nucleotides not matched to a gene: 8. The CDR3 is 16 residues long. The germline CDR1 and CDR2 sequences are SGHTA and FQGTGA. The CDR3 is CASSRWDRPTNYGYTF. DNA for the CDR3: TGTGCCAGCAGCAGATGGGACAGGCCCACTAACTATGGCTACACCTTC.

The V gene is TRBV7-2, the J gene TRBJ1-1; 7 bases fit TRBD1. Losses at the gene ends were 5 bases for V and 4 bases for J; bases not matched to a gene: 4. Germline CDR1 SGHTA, CDR2 FQGNSA. The CDR3 covers 13 residues. The CDR3 sequence is CASSAYRGTEAFF. Here the CDR3 DNA reads TGTGCCAGCAGCGCATACAGGGGCACTGAAGCTTTCTTT.

This clonotype showed up just a few times. The chain recombines TRBV20-1 with TRBJ2-3; 7 positions agree with TRBD2. V was pared by 5 bases and J by 2 bases, with 10 bases of the junction left unmatched. This CDR3 region has 15 residues. The germline V gene has CDR1 DFQATT and CDR2 SNEGSKA (reference sequence). CDR3 loop: CSASGASGFTDTQYF. In DNA form, the CDR3 reads TGCAGTGCTTCTGGGGCTAGCGGATTCACAGATACGCAGTATTTT.